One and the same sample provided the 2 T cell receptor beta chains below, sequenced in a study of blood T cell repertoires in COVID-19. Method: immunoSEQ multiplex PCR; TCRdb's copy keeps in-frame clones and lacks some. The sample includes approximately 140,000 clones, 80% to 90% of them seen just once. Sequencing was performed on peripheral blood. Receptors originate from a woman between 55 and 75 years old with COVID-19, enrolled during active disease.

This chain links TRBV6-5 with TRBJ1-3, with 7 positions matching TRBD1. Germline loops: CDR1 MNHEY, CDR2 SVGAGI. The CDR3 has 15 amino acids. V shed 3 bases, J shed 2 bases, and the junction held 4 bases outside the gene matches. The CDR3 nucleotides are TGTGCCAGCAGTTATGAGGGGGCTGCTGGAAACACCATATATTTT. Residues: CASSYEGAAGNTIYF.

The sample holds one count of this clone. CDR3 DNA: TGCGCCAGCAGCTTCGGACAGGGGCCCGGTCAGCCCCAGCATTTT. It codes for CASSFGQGPGQPQHF. This rearrangement joins TRBV5-1 to TRBJ1-5, with 9 bases matching TRBD1. J lost 6 bases, V lost 2 bases, and 6 bases had no gene match. CDR3 length equals 15 residues. The V gene's germline CDR1 is SGHRS and CDR2 YFSETQ.